This T cell receptor beta chain was recovered during a study of T cells after posttransplantation cyclophosphamide. Findings and limits, study-wide: Blood and skin or GI T cell repertoires showed limited TRB overlap.

Libraries were prepared by immunoSEQ multiplex PCR; TCRdb keeps only in-frame clonotypes and omits some of them. The sample holds about 21,000 clones; roughly 98% are singletons and the top ten take 0.13%. Germline trimming cut 9 bases from V and 5 bases from J; bases unmatched to any gene: 4. In germline, CDR1 is SNHLY, CDR2 FYNNEI. The CDR3 has 13 amino acids. Concerning this clone: No antigen is known for it.

Sequenced sample: naive CD8+ T cells sorted from PBMCs. The J gene is TRBJ2-1, the V gene TRBV2; TRBD2 agrees at 10 bases. This clonotype was sampled from a man between 40 and 49 years old in good health, CMV-negative, and a related stem cell transplant donor. Here the CDR3 reads CASPGTSDNEQFF. CDR3 in DNA: TGTGCCAGTCCCGGGACTAGCGACAATGAGCAGTTCTTC.